The next 17 T cell receptor beta chains were all read from a single sample in a study of T cell clonotyping in hematopoietic cell transplantation. Regarding time point: recipient sample about 28 days before transplant, after cytoreduction. Sequenced by immunoSEQ multiplex PCR; TCRdb stores in-frame clones only, minus some. Found here are 6,800 or so clones, 88% of them singletons; the top ten hold 6% to 8.5%. This material consisted of peripheral blood mononuclear cells, taken before stem cell transplant. The receptors derive from a man aged 55-75 years with acute myeloid leukemia. Some clones in this sample may be carry-over from other donors' samples.

J is TRBJ1-5 and V is TRBV30, with D unresolved. From germline, CDR1 is GTSNPN and CDR2 SVGIG (reference sequence). The CDR3 is 12 residues long. V was clipped by 2 bases and J by 1 base, with 3 bases between them. The CDR3 DNA sequence: TGTGCCTGGAGTCGCAGCAATCAGCCCCAGCATTTT. Encoded protein: CAWSRSNQPQHF.

The chain joins TRBV11-2 to TRBJ2-5; D is ambiguous. Trimming removed 2 bases from V and 5 bases from J, with 3 bases in between. CDR3 size: 11 residues. Germline CDR1 is SGHAT and CDR2 is FQNNGV. The CDR3 region is CASSLTETQYF. The CDR3 DNA reads TGTGCCAGCAGCTTAACCGAGACCCAGTACTTC.

This sequence joins TRBV10-3 and TRBJ2-7, with D unclear. In germline, CDR1 is ENHRY, CDR2 SYGVKD. V dropped 2 bases and J dropped 5 bases, with 10 bases sitting between them. There are 13 residues in the CDR3. In DNA form, the CDR3 reads TGTGCCATCAGTGAGATAGGCCCGGACGAGCAGTACTTC. This encodes CAISEIGPDEQYF.

This sequence joins TRBV10-3 and TRBJ2-7; the match to TRBD1 covers 8 bases. V was clipped by 7 bases and J by 2 bases; unmatched bases: 7. The germline gives CDR1 ENHRY, CDR2 SYGVKD. This CDR3 spans 14 amino acids. The CDR3 DNA sequence: TGTGCCATCAAGCAGACAGGGGAAGCCTACGAGCAGTACTTC. This codes for CAIKQTGEAYEQYF.

The chain links TRBV10-1 to TRBJ1-1; no definite D call. Trimming took off 2 bases at V and 3 bases at J, with 7 bases between the two ends. Germline V gives CDR1 WNHNN, CDR2 SYGVQD (reference sequence). The CDR3 sequence is 13 residues long. CDR3 in DNA: TGCGCCAGCAGTGAGCGCGGATACACTGAAGCTTTCTTT. This sequence encodes CASSERGYTEAFF.

This clone has a single count. The J gene is TRBJ1-1, the V gene TRBV6-5, with 8 bases matching TRBD1. Looked up from germline, CDR1 is MNHEY and CDR2 is SVGAGI. Losses at the gene ends were 6 bases for V and 4 bases for J; bases not matched to a gene: 4. This CDR3 region has 13 residues. In nucleotides, the CDR3 is TGTGCCAGCAGACCAGGGGGCGGCACTGAAGCTTTCTTT. Its protein product is CASRPGGGTEAFF.

The J gene is TRBJ1-6, the V gene TRBV10-3; no clear D gene. V lost 0 bases and J lost 9, with 12 bases in between. CDR3 length equals 15 residues. Germline V gene sequence: CDR1 ENHRY, CDR2 SYGVKD. The DNA for the CDR3 is TGTGCCATCAGTGAGTCATTCGTAGGTTTTTCACCCCTCCACTTT. Amino acids: CAISESFVGFSPLHF.

The genes are TRBV5-1 and TRBJ2-2; perhaps TRBD1 as D (6 bases). Trimming removed 7 bases from V and 5 bases from J, with 12 bases in between. The CDR3 has 13 residues. The V gene's germline CDR1 is SGHRS and CDR2 YFSETQ. Written as DNA, the CDR3 is TGCGCCAGCGGGCGTACAGGGACCGGGGAGCTGTTTTTT. Its protein is CASGRTGTGELFF.

The gene calls are TRBV30 and TRBJ2-2; 7 bases align to TRBD2. Trimming took 3 bases from V and 0 from J; bases not matched to a gene: 4. This CDR3 is 15 amino acids long. Germline V gene sequence: CDR1 GTSNPN, CDR2 SVGIG (reference sequence). The CDR3 DNA follows: TGTGCCTGGAGAAGACTAGCCACGAACACCGGGGAGCTGTTTTTT. This translates into CAWRRLATNTGELFF.

This clone was recorded a few times. This chain links TRBV30 with TRBJ2-7; TRBD2 aligns across 11 bases. This CDR3 has 13 amino acids. From germline, CDR1 is GTSNPN and CDR2 SVGIG (reference sequence). The ends lost 7 bases at V and 6 bases at J; junction bases unmatched: 8. The CDR3 loop is CAYDLAGGFEQYF. CDR3 nucleotide sequence: TGTGCCTACGATCTAGCGGGAGGATTCGAGCAGTACTTC.

The chain links TRBV14 to TRBJ1-1; weak D call: TRBD1 (6 bases). V lost 0 bases and J 11 bases, leaving 13 bases between the germline ends. This CDR3 is 13 amino acids long. The V gene's germline CDR1 is SGHDN and CDR2 FVKESK. CDR3 DNA: TGTGCCAGCAGCCAAGATGCAGCAGGGGCCGCTTTCTTT. Translating gives CASSQDAAGAAFF.

This chain connects TRBV6-6 to TRBJ2-3; weak D call: TRBD2 (5 bases). This CDR3 has 15 residues. The V end was cut by 1 base, the J end by 2 bases, with 10 bases between. CDR1 and CDR2 (germline): MNHNY, SVGAGI (reference sequence). Written as DNA, the CDR3 is TGTGCCAGCAGTTACTGGAGCGGAAACACAGATACGCAGTATTTT. Protein: CASSYWSGNTDTQYF.

In this sample, this clone turned up once. The V gene is TRBV9, the J gene TRBJ2-3; 10 bases match TRBD2. In germline, CDR1 is SGDLS, CDR2 YYNGEE. V was clipped by 4 bases and J by 2 bases; unmatched bases: 7. CDR3 size: 16 residues. DNA of the CDR3: TGTGCCAGCAGCCCGACTAGCGGGCCTCCCACAGATACGCAGTATTTT. Its protein product is CASSPTSGPPTDTQYF.

This chain uses TRBV5-1 with TRBJ2-5; TRBD2 aligns across 10 bases. The CDR3 runs to 16 residues. The V segment lost 5 bases and the J segment 5 bases; nucleotides outside the gene matches: 12. Germline V gene lookup returns CDR1 SGHRS and CDR2 YFSETQ. The CDR3 region has the DNA TGCGCCAGCAGTGCCGGGACTAGCGCAGAAAGGGAGACCCAGTACTTC. Amino acids: CASSAGTSAERETQYF.

The chain recombines TRBV5-1 with TRBJ2-5; 8 bases map to TRBD2. In germline, CDR1 is SGHRS, CDR2 YFSETQ. With V trimmed by 4 bases and J by 4 bases, 15 bases remained unmatched. CDR3 length: 17 amino acids. CDR3 sequence reads: CASSPLRGLAGGETQYF. The CDR3 region has the DNA TGCGCCAGCAGCCCGCTACGCGGACTAGCAGGAGGAGAGACCCAGTACTTC.

The CDR3 bases are TGTGCCAGCAGTTTCGGGACTAGCGGGAGGGCCTTAATGCGGTATTTT. Protein sequence: CASSFGTSGRALMRYF. J is TRBJ2-3 and V is TRBV28, with 16 nucleotides matching TRBD2. Trimming cost V 3 bases and J 14 bases; bases outside gene matches: 11. The germline CDR1 and CDR2 sequences are MDHEN and SYDVKM. The length of the CDR3 is 16 residues.

The chain has TRBV11-2 and TRBJ1-5; D not certain. The germline V gene has CDR1 SGHAT and CDR2 FQNNGV. The CDR3 length is 15 residues. Trimming removed 1 base at V and 6 bases at J, with 13 bases between. CDR3 sequence reads: CASSLAAAVAQPQHF. In DNA form, the CDR3 reads TGTGCCAGCAGCTTAGCAGCGGCAGTGGCTCAGCCCCAGCATTTT. Drawing the rest from reference TRBV11-2 and TRBJ1-5, the complete variable domain is EAGVAQSPRYKIIEKRQSVAFWCNPISGHATLYWYQQILGQGPKLLIQFQNNGVVDDSQLPKDRFSAERLKGVDSTLKIQPAKLEDSAVYLCASSLAAAVAQPQHFGDGTRLSIL.